These 27 T cell receptor beta chains were all obtained from the same sample, sequenced in a study of sequential checkpoint blockade in melanoma (dated by TCRdb to about 2019). The protocol used for the library was the immunoSEQ multiplex PCR assay. The table comes from immuneACCESS by way of TCRdb, which keeps in-frame sequences with V and J called. Part of the clones is missing from these tables; in studies checked, under half for an unresolved V gene and the rest for unknown reasons. Counted in this sample were over 10,000 clones; approximately 68% of them appeared once. Over 20% of the sample is held by the ten biggest clonotypes. The treatment or condition tag for this specimen amounts to: randomized to nivolumab then ipilimumab (arm A) or the reverse (arm B). This specimen was CD8+ T cells sorted from blood (inferred from file names), taken from a patient given nivolumab and ipilimumab in sequence. The receptors shown here come from a human donor with melanoma.

The genes are TRBV5-8 and TRBJ2-3; 13 nucleotides line up with TRBD2. Germline trimming cut 4 bases from V and 4 bases from J; bases unmatched to any gene: 6. This CDR3 spans 16 amino acids. Germline lookup yields CDR1 SGHTS and CDR2 YDEGEE. As DNA, the CDR3 is TGTGCCAGCAGCCCGACCGGGACTAGCGGGGCAGATACGCAGTATTTT. It translates to CASSPTGTSGADTQYF.

This sequence joins TRBV19 and TRBJ2-2, with D maybe TRBD2 (5 bases). The germline gives CDR1 LNHDA, CDR2 SQIVND (reference sequence). V shed 3 bases and J shed 6 bases, with 14 bases lying between them. The CDR3 extends over 15 amino acids. The CDR3 region has the DNA TGTGCCAGTAGTATCGGGGTAGCCCCACCCGGGGAGCTGTTTTTT. Amino acid sequence: CASSIGVAPPGELFF.

The rearrangement uses TRBV6-6 and TRBJ1-2; perhaps TRBD1 as D (6 bases). The CDR3 contains 14 residues. Germline loops: CDR1 MNHNY, CDR2 SVGAGI (reference sequence). Deletions cut 1 base from V and 6 bases from J, with 12 bases between. The CDR3 DNA follows: TGTGCCAGCAGTTACTGGCCACAGGGCCATGGCTACACCTTC. This sequence encodes CASSYWPQGHGYTF.

The CDR3: CASSPYQGQAYNEQFF. The CDR3 nucleotides are TGTGCCAGCAGCCCCTATCAGGGACAGGCTTACAATGAGCAGTTCTTC. V usage is TRBV7-2 and J usage is TRBJ2-1, with 8 nucleotides matching TRBD1. Germline lookup yields CDR1 SGHTA and CDR2 FQGNSA. The CDR3 contains 16 residues. Unmatched junction bases numbered 10, after V lost 5 bases and J lost 4 bases.

This chain connects TRBV5-1 to TRBJ2-7, with 8 bases aligning to TRBD1. Trimming removed 0 bases from V and 5 bases from J; junction bases left unmatched: 7. The germline CDR1 and CDR2 sequences are SGHRS and YFSETQ. The CDR3 is 15 residues long. Here the CDR3 DNA reads TGCGCCAGCAGCTTGGCAGCAGGGGGCGCGGACGAGCAGTACTTC. Translated: CASSLAAGGADEQYF.

The chain uses TRBV27 and TRBJ1-6; 10 bases are shared with TRBD1. There are 16 residues in the CDR3. The germline CDR1 and CDR2 sequences are MNHEY and SMNVEV (reference sequence). After removal of 7 bases from V and 6 bases from J, the junction contained 9 bases not matched to a gene. CDR3 bases: TGTGCCAGCATTCCCCTCGGGACAGGGGTTAATTCACCCCTCCACTTT. Translated, it gives CASIPLGTGVNSPLHF.

This chain joins TRBV21-1 and TRBJ2-7; TRBD1, the D gene given by the table, was not confirmed from the DNA. TRBV21-1 is described as a pseudogene. The CDR3 is 14 residues long. CDR3 residues: CASSSGGPSYEQYF. The CDR3 DNA is TGTGCCAGCAGCTCAGGGGGACCGTCCTACGAGCAGTACTTC.

The chain is built from TRBV7-9 and TRBJ2-7; 10 positions agree with TRBD1. This CDR3 is 17 amino acids long. The V gene end was trimmed by 2 bases and the J gene end by 2 bases; junction bases not matched to a gene: 9. The germline V gene has CDR1 SEHNR and CDR2 FQNEAQ (reference sequence). The CDR3 sequence is CASSLSLGTGAAYEQYF. The CDR3 DNA sequence: TGTGCCAGCAGCTTATCTCTCGGGACAGGGGCAGCCTACGAGCAGTACTTC.

The chain joins TRBV7-8 to TRBJ2-3, with TRBD1 matching over 8 bases. The CDR3 has 14 residues. V was pared by 6 bases and J by 3 bases, with 5 bases of the junction left unmatched. In germline, CDR1 is SGHVS, CDR2 FQNEAQ. The CDR3 sequence is CASRSGQGTDTQYF. In nucleotides, the CDR3 is TGTGCCAGCAGATCCGGACAGGGAACAGATACGCAGTATTTT.

The V call is TRBV5-4, the J call TRBJ1-1; D unclear. V dropped 4 bases and J dropped 6 bases, with 13 bases sitting between them. The CDR3 runs to 13 residues. Germline V gives CDR1 SGHNT, CDR2 YYREEE (reference sequence). The CDR3 reads CASSLDVRPEAFF. CDR3 nucleotide sequence: TGTGCCAGCAGCCTAGACGTACGGCCTGAAGCTTTCTTT.

The gene calls are TRBV7-9 and TRBJ1-2; TRBD1 agrees at 9 bases. Germline assignment: CDR1 SEHNR and CDR2 FQNEAQ (reference sequence). The ends lost 2 bases at V and 3 bases at J; junction bases unmatched: 4. The CDR3 consists of 15 residues. The CDR3 DNA reads TGTGCCAGCAGCTTAACCGGGACAGGGTACTATGGCTACACCTTC. Protein sequence: CASSLTGTGYYGYTF.

The chain has TRBV7-9 and TRBJ1-4, with D unclear. The length of the CDR3 is 15 residues. V was clipped by 1 base and J by 4 bases, with 10 bases between them. Per germline, CDR1 SEHNR and CDR2 FQNEAQ (reference sequence). The CDR3 region has the DNA TGTGCCAGCAGCTTAGGGCATTTCTTTAATGAAAAACTGTTTTTT. This codes for CASSLGHFFNEKLFF.

This clone was recorded only once. V is TRBV5-1 and J is TRBJ2-3; D unclear. With 6 bases removed from V and 1 base from J, the gap between germline ends came to 15 bases. This CDR3 has 15 residues. The germline CDR1 and CDR2 sequences are SGHRS and YFSETQ. CDR3 sequence reads: CASTGGGWGTDTQYF. The CDR3 region has the DNA TGCGCCAGCACTGGTGGCGGATGGGGCACAGATACGCAGTATTTT.

Notes on this clone: At one end the junction does not follow the germline gene, possibly because of a read error. The rearrangement links TRBV28 to TRBJ2-7; 8 bases line up with TRBD1. This CDR3 comprises 13 residues. Germline V CDR1 and CDR2: MDHEN, SYDVKM. The DNA for the CDR3 is TGTGCCAGCAGTCCAGCTCTATGGGACAGGATTAACTTC. Amino acids: CASSPALWDRINF.

The sample holds a few counts of this clone. The chain joins TRBV6-5 to TRBJ2-2, with D possibly matching TRBD2 (7 bases). Germline V gene sequence: CDR1 MNHEY, CDR2 SVGAGI. The CDR3 covers 15 residues. V was shortened by 6 bases and J by 4 bases, with 15 bases between the two germline ends. DNA of the CDR3: TGTGCCAGCAGCCCGAGGGGGGGCGGCACCGGGGAGCTGTTTTTT. Protein sequence: CASSPRGGGTGELFF.

The gene calls are TRBV4-3 and TRBJ1-1, with TRBD1 identical over 10 bases. After removal of 5 bases from V and 7 bases from J, the junction contained 4 bases not matched to a gene. The CDR3 contains 13 residues. CDR1 LGHNA and CDR2 YSLEER come from the germline V gene. The CDR3 sequence is CASSLTGGGEAFF. CDR3 nucleotide sequence: TGCGCCAGCAGCTTGACAGGGGGCGGTGAAGCTTTCTTT.

The V gene is TRBV2, the J gene TRBJ1-3; 7 nucleotides align to TRBD1. This CDR3 region has 16 residues. The V segment lost 5 bases and the J segment 4 bases; nucleotides outside the gene matches: 11. Germline V gene data show CDR1 as SNHLY and CDR2 as FYNNEI. The CDR3 spells CASSRSWQGVGNTIYF. The CDR3 DNA is TGTGCCAGCAGTAGATCCTGGCAGGGGGTAGGAAACACCATATATTTT.

This clone was seen more than once but under ten times. The chain carries TRBV7-9 and TRBJ2-1; TRBD2 matches 15 bases. In germline, CDR1 is SEHNR, CDR2 FQNEAQ (reference sequence). V was clipped by 5 bases and J by 1 base; unmatched bases: 9. The CDR3 runs to 19 residues. CDR3 sequence reads: CASSPPPGTSGRSYNEQFF. The CDR3 nucleotides read TGTGCCAGCAGCCCGCCTCCCGGGACTAGCGGGAGGTCCTACAATGAGCAGTTCTTC.

This clone was observed a handful of times. The chain combines TRBV7-2 with TRBJ2-1; maybe TRBD1 (5 bases). This CDR3 region has 17 residues. Trimming left V 5 bases short and J 4 bases short, with 21 bases between. Germline lookup yields CDR1 SGHTA and CDR2 FQGNSA. Here the CDR3 reads CASSPPRGQGHYNEQFF. The CDR3 DNA reads TGTGCCAGCAGCCCTCCTCGTGGGCAGGGCCATTACAATGAGCAGTTCTTC.

This CDR3 reads CASSLLRTAAYEQYF. In DNA, the CDR3 is TGTGCCAGCAGTTTACTGAGGACAGCCGCCTACGAGCAGTACTTC. The genes are TRBV27 and TRBJ2-7; maybe TRBD1 (6 bases). The CDR3 covers 15 residues. Trimming removed 2 bases from V and 2 bases from J, with 13 bases in between. Germline CDR1 is MNHEY and CDR2 is SMNVEV (reference sequence).

This chain joins TRBV5-6 and TRBJ2-7, with D possibly matching TRBD1 (6 bases). The CDR3 has 15 amino acids. Germline CDR1 is SGHDT and CDR2 is YYEEEE. Trimming left V 3 bases short and J 2 bases short, with 15 bases between. The CDR3 bases are TGTGCCAGCAGCTATACAGGGAGTCCCCCCTACGAGCAGTACTTC. Protein sequence: CASSYTGSPPYEQYF.

This clone was detected only a few times. This chain joins TRBV13 and TRBJ1-6; TRBD1 matches at 7 bases. Germline V lookup: CDR1 PRHDT, CDR2 FYEKMQ (reference sequence). This CDR3 is 15 amino acids long. With 2 bases clipped from V and 6 bases from J, the junction kept 4 bases outside the gene matches. CDR3 loop: CASSLSGTANSPLHF. In DNA form, the CDR3 reads TGTGCCAGCAGCTTATCCGGGACAGCTAATTCACCCCTCCACTTT.

This clone was observed a few times. V usage is TRBV5-4 and J usage is TRBJ2-5; 12 bases match TRBD2. V lost 0 bases and J lost 2; bases outside the gene matches: 11. The germline V gene encodes CDR1 SGHNT and CDR2 YYREEE (reference sequence). The CDR3 length is 19 residues. Here the CDR3 reads CASSLDRSSGGAGQETQYF. The CDR3 coding sequence is TGTGCCAGCAGCTTGGATAGGTCTAGCGGGGGGGCCGGGCAAGAGACCCAGTACTTC.

The chain couples TRBV9 to TRBJ2-7, with TRBD2 matching over 7 bases. Germline V gene lookup returns CDR1 SGDLS and CDR2 YYNGEE. J was trimmed by 0 bases and V by 3 bases; bases with no gene match: 12. The CDR3 consists of 17 residues. This CDR3 reads CASSARSGTGSSYEQYF. DNA for the CDR3: TGTGCCAGCAGCGCGAGGAGCGGGACCGGGAGCTCCTACGAGCAGTACTTC.

The chain has TRBV30 and TRBJ2-7; D possibly corresponds to TRBD1 (6 bases). Germline CDR1 and CDR2: GTSNPN and SVGIG (reference sequence). The V end was cut by 1 base, the J end by 10 bases, with 11 bases between. The CDR3 consists of 11 residues. The CDR3 nucleotides are TGTGCCTGGAGTGACAGGGCACACCAGTACTTC. Translation gives CAWSDRAHQYF.

The gene calls are TRBV5-1 and TRBJ2-5, with 7 bases lining up with TRBD2. The J call may be incorrect, as the DNA end agrees better with TRBJ2-7. Germline CDR1 is SGHRS and CDR2 is YFSETQ. The CDR3 loop spans 13 amino acids. The CDR3 sequence is CASSLREGLEQYF. DNA for the CDR3: TGCGCCAGTTCCCTCAGGGAGGGTCTCGAGCAGTACTTC.

This clone was seen more than once but under ten times. This chain links TRBV2 with TRBJ2-7; 9 nucleotides line up with TRBD2. J lost 5 bases, V lost 6 bases, and 35 bases had no gene match. The CDR3 has 23 residues. Germline V gene sequence: CDR1 SNHLY, CDR2 FYNNEI. In nucleotides, the CDR3 is TGTGCCAGCAGCCTCCTTAGCAGCCCGATCGTAGGGAAAAGCGCGGGAGGGCCTAACGAGCAGTACTTC. This translates into CASSLLSSPIVGKSAGGPNEQYF. Full variable domain (rest looked up from reference TRBV2 and TRBJ2-7): EPEVTQTPSHQVTQMGQEVILRCVPISNHLYFYWYRQILGQKVEFLVSFYNNEISEKSEIFDDQFSVERPDGSNFTLKIRSTKLEDSAMYFCASSLLSSPIVGKSAGGPNEQYFGPGTRLTVT.